The T cell receptor beta chain under discussion was sequenced for a study of cytomegalovirus exposure and HLA in healthy donors. Study results and caveats: Usually a TCR sequence was rare, but some public TCRs were found in many donors.

Per the germline V gene, CDR1 is LNHDA and CDR2 is SQIVND (reference sequence). V dropped 4 bases and J dropped 9; count of bases not matched to a gene: 6. This CDR3 is built from 13 residues. Concerning this clone itself: The antigen remains undetermined.

These donors counted as nominally healthy when sampled, but unrecorded immune exposures were likely. Primers for the PCR totalled 60 Vbeta and 13 Jbeta. Some clones are missing from TCRdb's copy, which holds only in-frame ones; the method was immunoSEQ multiplex PCR. Of about 120,000 clones in the sample, over 60% are singletons; the top ten hold 1.5%. This chain joins TRBV19 and TRBJ1-5; 7 bases are a match to TRBD1. This receptor was identified in a man aged 18 to 35 in good health and CMV-seronegative. Sequencing was performed on PBMCs. CDR3 sequence reads: CASSSIQGRPQHF. For the CDR3, the DNA is TGTGCCAGTAGTAGCATACAGGGGCGGCCCCAGCATTTT.